This TCR beta chain was obtained from a study of cytomegalovirus exposure and HLA in healthy donors (dated by TCRdb to the late 2010s). Background for the entire study: An earlier analysis of some 600 of the donors reported 276 Gb of sequence data and 90 million to 120 million unique TCR beta sequences obtained from around 170 million T cells. Roughly 290 gigabases of sequencing data and 75 million to 85 million unique TCR sequences made up an early release that covered 640 HLA-typed donors. Among the roughly 370 genotyped donors, around 81% belonged to the genetic ancestry cluster associated with self-reported Caucasian donors. The study was designed to test whether signatures of past pathogen exposure could be identified by cataloging public T cell receptors. The study used immunosequencing to profile the T cell repertoires of 600 to 850 subjects and linked those repertoires to cytomegalovirus serostatus. Besides the first cohort of about 730 subjects, a separate validation cohort made up of 90 to 150 different subjects was used. To predict cytomegalovirus infection status, the study brought together high-throughput TCR immunosequencing, statistical association of individual TCRs with disease status, and machine learning. A later analysis re-examined previously published TCR beta repertoires from 500 to 700 donors and added high-resolution HLA genotyping to investigate patterns of TCR occurrence. The later analysis used no new phenotypic data to find candidate immune exposures, relying instead on TCR beta sequences and their occurrence across donors. An earlier analysis of approximately 640 of the donors applied high-throughput TCR beta sequencing to assess whether each TCR beta V gene segment acted as functional or pseudogenic. Donor age, sex, ethnicity and CMV serostatus were compiled alongside the repertoire data. In a later genetic analysis, genome-wide SNP genotypes for about three fifths of the 666 donors were used, and that subset was treated as a discovery cohort. All discovery cohort repertoires had been generated on a single sequencing platform. HLA typing covered class I and class II loci at four-digit resolution. Typing coverage differed by locus: A, B, C, DRB1 and DQB1 were typed in roughly 620-630 donors, DQA1 in roughly 500, DPA1 in nearly 610, and DPB1 in approximately 450. Roughly 5 DR-DQ haplotypes were handled as single units for association and clustering because linkage in the cohort was strong. Among 300 to 450 genotyped donors of the cohort, an average of around 240,000 unique TCR beta nucleotide sequences were sequenced per donor, around 20% of them non-productive. Results the study describes overall, beyond this receptor: Because some donors lacked HLA typing at each locus, the association tests relied only on the typed subset. When HLA alleles, especially DR and DQ, strongly co-occurred, attributing TCR associations to individual alleles was difficult. Most CMV-associated TCR beta chains appeared to be HLA-restricted in a later analysis, and the HLA associations seemed to be driven largely by CMV exposure. A group of highly shared sequence variants was considered likely to be a technical artifact of the sequencing pipeline. In a later analysis, TCR association rates were found to vary across HLA loci, with the most associated TCRs seen for DRB1 alleles and the fewest for HLA-C alleles. Because counts were too low, about 15 rarely observed V segments, including chromosome 9 orphons, were left out of the earlier analysis of approximately 580 of the donors. A further reported finding was that TCR beta sequences accurately predicted the HLA-A and HLA-B alleles for most subjects in the first cohort. In vitro tests confirmed that a few of the cytomegalovirus-associated TCR beta chains recognize cytomegalovirus antigens. In this cohort, only TCR beta chains were sequenced, and detectable features were limited by the absence of alpha or paired-chain data. An earlier analysis of some 560 of the donors showed that most TCR beta V segments appeared in productive rearrangements either about 87% or about 30% of the time, which broadly matched IMGT annotations. The study gave a list of 150 to 200 TCR beta chains associated with cytomegalovirus. Cytomegalovirus status was reported to be diagnosed by the classifier with high specificity and sensitivity in both the original and validation cohorts. An association between a missense DCLRE1C variant and V-gene and J-gene trimming of TCR beta chains was found in a later genetic analysis and replicated in an independent cohort. The presence/absence analyses assumed that sequencing depth was roughly uniform across donors, and that assumption may not be true. According to a later analysis, parvovirus B19, influenza, CMV and Epstein-Barr virus appeared linked to several top co-occurrence clusters. Most TCR sequences were seen in very few donors, while some public TCRs were found in many individuals. Correlated functional status among segregating V segments might be attributable to linkage disequilibrium, but an unknown experimental factor could not be ruled out. In a later analysis, HLA-associated TCR beta chains were found to be more clonally expanded and to have lower generation probabilities than equally common non-associated chains. Some IMGT-functional V segments, including TRBV6-2 and TRBV6-3, could not be distinguished by the 87-base-pair reads and were therefore excluded. The authors suggested that the approach could potentially be generalized to other disease states and immunological phenotypes. A later analysis associated 15,000 to 20,000 TCR beta sequences with specific HLA alleles at a false discovery rate of 0.05. In a later genetic analysis, fewer N-insertions in productive TCRs were reported among donors in an Asian-associated ancestry cluster than the roughly 640-donor mean. CMV serostatus was the only immune exposure information available for the cohort.

According to the germline V gene, CDR1 reads LGHNA and CDR2 reads YSLEER. V loses 2 bases at its end and J loses 2 bases; junction bases beyond the gene matches: 4. Counted from cysteine to phenylalanine, this CDR3 has 15 amino acids. Only CDR3 DNA is held: 45 bases, read in frame from base 1. Library prep was done by the immunoSEQ multiplex PCR assay. The multiplex PCR relied on a mix of 60 forward primers for TCR Vbeta segments and 13 reverse primers for TCR Jbeta segments. The CDR3 region of rearranged TCR beta genes was amplified from genomic DNA by a multiplex PCR assay. Amplified TCR beta libraries were sequenced as 87-base-pair reads on the Illumina HiSeq System. As for the original processing: In a later analysis, 77 million or so unique TCR beta chains were counted across the roughly 610 repertoires, and roughly 9.9 million of these chains were shared by at least two donors. Raw reads were error-corrected and collapsed into unique sequences with a nearest-neighbor algorithm that merged closely related sequences to remove PCR and sequencing errors. To assign V, D and J gene segments, CDR3 sequences were aligned to IMGT reference sequences. For a sequence to be retained, a match of at least six nucleotides was required to both a V gene segment and a J gene segment. Rearrangements were called productive when the CDR3 lacked stop codons and stayed in frame with V and J; all others were non-productive. Following IMGT convention, CDR3 was defined as the stretch from the second conserved V-encoded cysteine up to the conserved J-encoded phenylalanine. The earlier analysis of about 590 of the donors excluded sequences that lacked an unambiguous match to a single V gene segment. In an earlier analysis of 587 of the donors, V segments were called functional above 56.7% productive rearrangements and were called segregating when the between-donor standard deviation exceeded 5%. To diagnose cytomegalovirus status from the catalog of TCR beta chain sequences, a statistical classification framework was built. In a later analysis, V and J genes were assigned by comparing TCR nucleotide sequences against IMGT/GENE-DB human TR gene sequences. The TCRdist pipeline was used in a later analysis to assign CDR3 sequences and most-parsimonious VDJ recombination scenarios. In a later analysis, each TCR beta chain was defined by its CDR3 amino acid sequence together with its V-gene family, and reads without a unique V-gene family were excluded. In a later analysis, 450 to 600 highly shared, low-generation-probability nucleotide sequences were removed to address suspected cross-contamination and a sequencing artifact. In a later analysis, a clonal expansion index was calculated for each public chain from normalized within-repertoire ranks of inferred template counts. A later analysis computed generation probabilities with a VDJ recombination model fitted to out-of-frame rearrangements, and checked the results against IGoR. In a later analysis, TCR-TCR, TCR-HLA and TCR-CMV co-occurrence was scored with hypergeometric tests, and a repertoire-size bias correction was applied to TCR pairs. False discovery rates were estimated in a later analysis by permuting HLA or CMV assignments 20 times. In a later analysis, co-occurring TCRs were grouped using DBSCAN, with TCRdist sequence similarity added in when clustering inside HLA-allele-positive subsets. For co-occurrence clustering, repertoires with fewer than 30,000 or more than 120,000 public chains were excluded, along with roughly 5 repertoires with anomalous nucleotide sharing. TCRdb's version of the immuneACCESS table is confined to in-frame rearrangements and falls short of the full clone set. An unresolved V gene accounts for under half of the shortfall where checked; the remainder is of unknown origin. That table is the source of V, J and clone size, and D and trimming were worked out from the DNA. This sample lists about 89,000 clones; roughly 67% were detected once. Clones ranked in the top ten supply about 2.5% of the sample.

This clone was seen just once. The antigen it binds to is not known. No much larger clone is present one base from it, and per-base qualities are unavailable. The cohort comprised more than 550 healthy bone marrow donors. Cohort members were all nominally healthy when sampled, although unrecorded immune exposures were likely present. CMV serostatus was positive for 289 and negative for about 55% of the 666 cohort members, and was not recorded for this donor. Each donor provided a peripheral blood sample, and peripheral blood mononuclear cells were used for TCR beta sequencing. Genomic DNA was extracted from the blood cell samples with the Qiagen DNeasy Blood Extraction Kit.

The chain links TRBV4-3 with TRBJ2-3; 7 bases in the junction line up with TRBD1. The sequenced sample was PBMCs. The origin of this receptor is a human donor in good health. The CDR3 protein: CASSQQTGLTDTQYF. The DNA sequence is given as TGCGCCAGCAGCCAACAGACAGGGCTCACAGATACGCAGTATTTT.